The clone carrying this TCR beta chain turned up a few times. Clones were sequenced by immunoSEQ multiplex PCR, and TCRdb holds only the in-frame ones, with some missing. The profile shows tens of thousands of clones, about 86% of them singletons. J lost 3 bases, V lost 6 bases, and 4 bases had no gene match. Germline assignment: CDR1 WSHSY and CDR2 SAAADI. This CDR3 spans 14 amino acids. This sample is part of a study of control samples from healthy donors and cancer patients. V gene TRBV10-2 combines with J gene TRBJ2-2, with 7 bases fitting TRBD1. This receptor was identified in a woman aged 40 to 50 with lung cancer. The specimen sequenced was PBMCs. In nucleotides, the CDR3 is TGCGCCAGCAGGACAGGGCGAGACACCGGGGAGCTGTTTTTT. It yields the protein CASRTGRDTGELFF.